This TCR beta chain emerged from a study of shared clonotypes between healthy human individuals. Study-wide points: In a few donors, around 4.8% of naive CD4 clonotypes appeared in common.

Germline CDR1 is LNHDA and CDR2 is SQIVND (reference sequence). The CDR3 covers 16 residues. A note on this clone: The antigen is not known. The junction and the germline gene differ at one end; a read error may be behind it.

Assay: immunoSEQ multiplex PCR; the TCRdb copy retains only in-frame clones and omits some. The sample has roughly 1 million clones, roughly 80% seen once. The rearrangement links TRBV19 to TRBJ1-6; 7 bases align to TRBD1. Sequenced sample: memory CD4+ T cells sorted from blood. Subset noted: CD45RA-negative fraction. The sequence derives from a man between 18 and 29 years old in good health. CDR3 in DNA: TGTGTCAGTAGTATAGATCCAGGGGGCTATAATTCACCCCTCCACTTT. Protein: CVSSIDPGGYNSPLHF. Full variable domain (remainder filled in from reference TRBV19 and TRBJ1-6): DGGITQSPKYLFRKEGQNVTLSCEQNLNHDAMYWYRQDPGQGLRLIYYSQIVNDFQKGDIAEGYSVSREKKESFPLTVTSAQKNPTAFYLCVSSIDPGGYNSPLHFGNGTRLTVT.